The sequence of this TCR beta chain was determined in a study of shared clonotypes between healthy human individuals. About the study: There were three CD4 naive, three CD4 memory, two CD8 naive and one CD8 memory plates per donor.

V was pared by 0 bases and J by 2 bases, with 5 bases of the junction left unmatched. Germline values: CDR1 SGHRS, CDR2 YFSETQ. This CDR3 has 15 residues. Naive CD8 cells lacked CD45RO, underwent positive selection for CCR7 and left out terminally differentiated effector memory CD45RA+ cells. Clones were sequenced by immunoSEQ multiplex PCR, and TCRdb holds only the in-frame ones, with some missing. The repertoire holds about 2.1 million clones, with 80% to 95% as singletons. This rearrangement joins TRBV5-1 to TRBJ2-7, with 7 bases lining up with TRBD1. Sequences were obtained from naive CD8+ T cells from PBMCs. The TCR comes from a man aged 18-30 years in good health. Some clones in this sample may be carry-over from other donors' samples. The CDR3 DNA reads as TGCGCCAGCAGCTTGGGCAAAGGGGGCCCCTACGAGCAGTACTTC. This encodes CASSLGKGGPYEQYF.